This TCR beta chain is drawn from a study of early T cells in non-severe SARS-CoV-2 infection (TCRdb year 2021). Regarding the study in general: Because TCR sequencing was done on bulk RNA from unsorted whole blood, the alpha and beta chains could not be paired. General study outcomes and caveats: Matching against VDJdb was skewed toward anti-spike CD8 responses, likely underestimated virus-specific expansions, and missed private and CD4 specificities.

Library prep was done by 5' RACE. The data were produced on a NextSeq 500. Unique molecular identifiers were attached to individual cDNA molecules in the TCR library protocol so that sequencing error and PCR bias could be corrected. TCR alpha and beta chains were both sequenced, and the abundances of alpha and beta sequences in each sample were closely correlated with each other. On the study's bioinformatics: Decombinator V4 was used to annotate the V gene, J gene and CDR3 of the TCR sequences. Expanded TCRs were defined as changing significantly between any two time points under a Poisson model with p below 0.0001. TCR abundances were normalised to the total number of TCRs sequenced in each sample and reported as counts per million. TRAV1-2 paired with TRAJ12, TRAJ20 or TRAJ33 defined MAIT TCRs, while TRAV10 paired with TRAJ18 defined iNKT TCRs. A search of VDJdb, accessed on 1 November 2021, was run for TCRs annotated to CMV, EBV and SARS-CoV-2, with TCRs annotated for multiple antigens excluded. TCRdb trimmed public reads at Q25 via fastp, called clones via MiXCR and kept in-frame beta chains. Each entry is one CDR3 protein sequence, shown with its most common DNA and genes. V and J calls and clone size were set by TCRdb, not the authors. Here the sample has roughly 50,000 distinct CDR3 sequences; approximately 6% occur a single time. 5.5% to 8% of the sample goes to the ten largest clones.

A case-control design nested within a healthcare worker cohort in London, UK, was used, with weekly nasopharyngeal swab PCR tests and blood sampling performed. Healthcare workers were recruited between 23 and 31 March 2020, during the week of the UK lockdown, and were followed weekly for up to about 16 weeks. As to this clonotype: Its antigen remains unidentified. Base qualities are not provided; no much larger clone lies one nucleotide away.

Including cysteine and phenylalanine, the CDR3 has 16 amino acids. The retained sequence is limited to the CDR3, 48 bases, with the frame set at the first base. The germline V gene gives CDR1 as SGHVS and CDR2 as FNYEAQ. Trimming takes 0 bases from V and 6 bases from J, and the germline ends sit 16 bases apart. This TCR came from an adult who was a healthcare worker with PCR-confirmed SARS-CoV-2 infection or an uninfected control (not recorded which). Sequences were derived from whole blood, sampled at baseline. The chain uses TRBV7-6 and TRBJ2-3, with a weak D call of TRBD1 (5 bases match). The CDR3 protein is CASSLALASPGDTQYF. The base sequence is TGTGCCAGCAGCTTAGCCCTTGCTTCCCCAGGGGATACGCAGTATTTT.